The 2 T cell receptor beta chains listed next were all sequenced from one sample in a study of a mutant IDH1 vaccine in newly diagnosed glioma. Produced via immunoSEQ multiplex PCR; TCRdb's table is partial and in-frame only. The sample consists of around 41,000 clones, about 79% of them appearing once. Time point here: week 23, last vaccination. Mutant IDH1 20-mer peptide, at 300 ug, made up each vaccine dose, with topical imiquimod. These receptors' targets are unknown. The starting material was PBMCs, obtained from a glioma patient whose treatment included an IDH1 peptide vaccine. Receptors originate from a woman aged 40 to 50 with glioma. Some clones in this sample may be carry-over from other donors' samples.

The chain couples TRBV7-6 to TRBJ2-5, with a tentative D call TRBD2 (5 bases). Trimming cost V 4 bases and J 2 bases, with 11 bases left between them. CDR1 is SGHVS and CDR2 is FNYEAQ in the germline V gene. The CDR3 runs 14 residues. CDR3 coding DNA: TGTGCCAGCAGCTCCCCCGGGGTACAAGAGACCCAGTACTTC. Translating it yields CASSSPGVQETQYF.

By frequency in the sample, this clone is medium-sized. The gene calls are TRBV5-4 and TRBJ2-7; D unclear. The CDR3 loop spans 12 amino acids. Trimming pared 4 bases from V and 5 bases from J, leaving 10 bases between. CDR1 SGHNT and CDR2 YYREEE come from the germline V gene (reference sequence). The CDR3 sequence: CASSPDGHEQYF. CDR3 coding DNA: TGTGCCAGCAGCCCTGACGGACACGAGCAGTACTTC.